Below are 26 T cell receptor beta chains sequenced from a single sample in a study of monozygotic twins with cystic fibrosis. Assay used: immunoSEQ multiplex PCR; TCRdb lists only in-frame clones, some missing. The sample has around 26,000 clones, around 96% seen once. Sample: blood. The receptors stem from a girl aged 2 to 9 with cystic fibrosis.

This clone is a singleton in its sample. The CDR3 DNA is TGTGCCAGCAGTAACTCAGGGGCCTACGAGCAGTACTTC. This gives the protein CASSNSGAYEQYF. This chain uses TRBV28 with TRBJ2-7, with TRBD1 as a possible D gene (6 bases). The CDR3 runs 13 residues. The V end lost 5 bases, the J end lost 2 bases, and 10 bases lay between the germline ends. Germline lookup yields CDR1 MDHEN and CDR2 SYDVKM. The variable domain in full, completed from reference TRBV28 and TRBJ2-7, reads DVKVTQSSRYLVKRTGEKVFLECVQDMDHENMFWYRQDPGLGLRLIYFSYDVKMKEKGDIPEGYSVSREKKERFSLILESASTNQTSMYLCASSNSGAYEQYFGPGTRLTVT.

This chain links TRBV4-1 with TRBJ1-5; no clear D gene. Germline CDR1 reads MGHRA; CDR2 reads YSYEKL. The CDR3 totals 17 residues. With 0 bases removed from V and 0 bases from J, the gap between germline ends came to 12 bases. The chain's CDR3 is CASSQDRGAGSNQPQHF. The CDR3 DNA follows: TGCGCCAGCAGCCAAGATAGAGGTGCGGGTAGCAATCAGCCCCAGCATTTT.

The J gene is TRBJ2-7, the V gene TRBV7-9; 9 bases fit TRBD1. Germline CDR1 reads SEHNR; CDR2 reads FQNEAQ (reference sequence). Trimming at V came to 5 bases and at J to 3 bases, leaving 2 bases not matched to a gene. The CDR3 spans 13 residues. CDR3 nucleotide sequence: TGTGCCAGCAGCCCGACAGGGGGCTACGAGCAGTACTTC. Its translation: CASSPTGGYEQYF.

This chain links TRBV28 with TRBJ1-1, with D tentatively TRBD1 (5 bases). Germline-derived CDR1 and CDR2 are MDHEN and SYDVKM. Trimming removed 8 bases from V and 1 base from J, with 11 bases in between. This CDR3 comprises 13 residues. The DNA for the CDR3 is TGTGCCAGCGGGGGTTCGGGGAACACTGAAGCTTTCTTT. Translating gives CASGGSGNTEAFF.

The chain carries TRBV6-5 and TRBJ2-3; 13 bases are a match to TRBD2. J gave up 2 bases and V 4 bases, and 3 bases lay outside the gene matches. This CDR3 is built from 16 residues. CDR1 is MNHEY and CDR2 is SVGAGI in the germline V gene. CDR3 region: CASSLLAGGPTDTQYF. The CDR3 DNA follows: TGTGCCAGCAGTTTACTAGCGGGAGGGCCCACAGATACGCAGTATTTT.

The chain uses TRBV30 and TRBJ1-4; no definite D call. The V gene's germline CDR1 is GTSNPN and CDR2 SVGIG (reference sequence). The CDR3 spans 12 residues. V was shortened by 8 bases and J by 8 bases, with 15 bases between the two germline ends. In DNA form, the CDR3 reads TGTGCCGCGGGTCCCGGCGGAGAAAAACTGTTTTTT. Its protein product is CAAGPGGEKLFF.

This chain links TRBV7-9 with TRBJ2-5; D perhaps matches TRBD2 (6 bases). Trimming removed 1 base at V and 5 bases at J, with 11 bases between. The CDR3 runs 14 residues. Germline CDR1 SEHNR, CDR2 FQNEAQ (reference sequence). The CDR3 reads CASSLVGGAETQYF. In DNA form, the CDR3 reads TGTGCCAGCAGCTTAGTCGGCGGGGCGGAGACCCAGTACTTC.

This sequence joins TRBV5-1 and TRBJ2-7, with 7 bases lining up with TRBD2. CDR1 SGHRS and CDR2 YFSETQ come from the germline V gene. This CDR3 has 15 amino acids. With 1 base clipped from V and 6 bases from J, the junction kept 10 bases outside the gene matches. This CDR3 is CASSLSAGEGFEQYF. CDR3 bases: TGCGCCAGCAGCTTGAGTGCGGGAGAGGGGTTCGAGCAGTACTTC.

The V and J genes are TRBV7-9 and TRBJ2-7; 7 positions agree with TRBD1. Looked up from germline, CDR1 is SEHNR and CDR2 is FQNEAQ (reference sequence). CDR3 length: 13 amino acids. V trimming: 3 bases; J trimming: 3 bases; junction bases outside the gene matches: 2. CDR3 DNA: TGTGCCAGCAGCTTCCGGGACAGCTACGAGCAGTACTTC. Amino acid sequence: CASSFRDSYEQYF.

The chain joins TRBV15 to TRBJ2-7; D remains ambiguous. V gave up 5 bases and J gave up 1 base, with 3 bases separating them. This CDR3 has 11 amino acids. The germline V gene has CDR1 LNHNV and CDR2 YYDKDF (reference sequence). The CDR3 DNA is TGTGCCACCAGCTCTTCCTACGAGCAGTACTTC. This codes for CATSSSYEQYF. The full variable domain, completed using reference TRBV15 and TRBJ2-7, is DAMVIQNPRYQVTQFGKPVTLSCSQTLNHNVMYWYQQKSSQAPKLLFHYYDKDFNNEADTPDNFQSRRPNTSFCFLDIRSPGLGDTAMYLCATSSSYEQYFGPGTRLTVT.

The rearrangement uses TRBV14 and TRBJ1-1, with 8 positions matching TRBD1. This CDR3 contains 15 residues. The germline V gene has CDR1 SGHDN and CDR2 FVKESK. Unmatched junction bases numbered 3, after V lost 3 bases and J lost 0 bases. The CDR3 bases are TGTGCCAGCAGCCAGAGGACAGGGCTGAACACTGAAGCTTTCTTT. Translated: CASSQRTGLNTEAFF.

The genes are TRBV11-2 and TRBJ2-1; 13 bases fit TRBD2. The germline gives CDR1 SGHAT, CDR2 FQNNGV. CDR3 size: 17 residues. The V segment lost 1 base and the J segment 5 bases; nucleotides outside the gene matches: 5. The CDR3 sequence is CASSLVGLAGPNNEQFF. CDR3 nucleotides: TGTGCCAGCAGCTTAGTGGGACTAGCGGGACCCAACAATGAGCAGTTCTTC.

The chain combines TRBV7-6 with TRBJ1-5, with D hard to call. This CDR3 region has 13 residues. The V gene's germline CDR1 is SGHVS and CDR2 FNYEAQ. Trimming stripped 3 bases from V and 6 bases from J, with 9 bases between. The CDR3 bases are TGTGCCAGCAGCTTGCATTTTACTCAGCCCCAGCATTTT. Translated: CASSLHFTQPQHF.

The rearrangement uses TRBV2 and TRBJ1-2; 7 bases line up with TRBD1. The CDR3 extends over 14 amino acids. Trimming removed 5 bases from V and 0 bases from J; junction bases left unmatched: 3. Per germline, CDR1 SNHLY and CDR2 FYNNEI. The CDR3 DNA sequence: TGTGCCAGCAGTCAGGGACAGCCTAACTATGGCTACACCTTC. It specifies CASSQGQPNYGYTF.

The chain employs TRBV29-1 and TRBJ2-1; no clear D gene. There are 13 residues in the CDR3. V lost 6 bases, J lost 0 bases, and 9 bases lay in between. Germline CDR1 is SQVTM and CDR2 is ANQGSEA. CDR3 amino acids: CSVGGGSYNEQFF. CDR3 sequence (DNA): TGCAGCGTCGGCGGTGGCTCCTACAATGAGCAGTTCTTC.

The chain uses TRBV29-1 and TRBJ2-5; the D gene could be TRBD1 or TRBD2 (5 bases each). V lost 7 bases to trimming and J lost 3 bases, with 15 bases between them. The CDR3 sequence is 13 residues long. Germline lookup yields CDR1 SQVTM and CDR2 ANQGSEA. The CDR3 loop reads CSAGTGAKETQYF. As DNA, the CDR3 is TGCAGCGCCGGTACCGGGGCGAAAGAGACCCAGTACTTC.

The chain recombines TRBV5-1 with TRBJ1-1; 8 positions match TRBD1. Trimming at V came to 3 bases and at J to 4 bases, leaving 8 bases not matched to a gene. CDR1 and CDR2 from the germline V gene are SGHRS and YFSETQ. The CDR3 has 15 amino acids. The CDR3 is CASSSSTGAGTEAFF. CDR3 in DNA: TGCGCCAGCAGCTCGTCGACAGGGGCGGGCACTGAAGCTTTCTTT. Full variable domain (rest looked up from reference TRBV5-1 and TRBJ1-1): KAGVTQTPRYLIKTRGQQVTLSCSPISGHRSVSWYQQTPGQGLQFLFEYFSETQRNKGNFPGRFSGRQFSNSRSEMNVSTLELGDSALYLCASSSSTGAGTEAFFGQGTRLTVV.

The chain links TRBV5-1 to TRBJ2-1; TRBD2 agrees at 12 bases. After removal of 4 bases from V and 6 bases from J, the junction contained 5 bases not matched to a gene. Germline CDR1 and CDR2: SGHRS and YFSETQ. The CDR3 covers 15 residues. CDR3 in amino acids: CASSPSGREGNEQFF. The DNA of the CDR3 is TGCGCCAGCAGCCCTAGCGGGAGGGAGGGCAATGAGCAGTTCTTC. Using reference TRBV5-1 and TRBJ2-1 for the parts outside the CDR3, the full variable domain is KAGVTQTPRYLIKTRGQQVTLSCSPISGHRSVSWYQQTPGQGLQFLFEYFSETQRNKGNFPGRFSGRQFSNSRSEMNVSTLELGDSALYLCASSPSGREGNEQFFGPGTRLTVL.

The count of this clone is one. The chain combines TRBV7-9 with TRBJ2-7; D remains unclear. V lost 8 bases and J lost 2, with 7 bases in between. CDR1 and CDR2 from the germline V gene are SEHNR and FQNEAQ (reference sequence). This CDR3 has 11 residues. CDR3 protein: CASLGTYEQYF. CDR3 coding DNA: TGTGCCAGCTTAGGGACCTACGAGCAGTACTTC.

The genes are TRBV12-5 and TRBJ1-2; D is perhaps TRBD1 (5 bases). The ends were cut back, 7 bases at V and 0 bases at J, with 9 bases in the middle. Germline V gene data show CDR1 as LGHNT and CDR2 as FRNRAP. This CDR3 contains 13 residues. The CDR3 DNA reads as TGTGCTAGTGCCCTAGGGGCTAACTATGGCTACACCTTC. Its protein is CASALGANYGYTF.

V gene TRBV5-4 combines with J gene TRBJ2-5, with 10 positions matching TRBD2. The V gene end was trimmed by 6 bases and the J gene end by 1 base; junction bases not matched to a gene: 6. The CDR3 runs to 15 residues. CDR1 is SGHNT, CDR2 YYREEE, per germline (reference sequence). The CDR3 DNA reads TGTGCCAGCACTACCGGACTAGCGGCCCAAGAGACCCAGTACTTC. It codes for CASTTGLAAQETQYF.

The chain joins TRBV6-1 to TRBJ2-1; the D gene is possibly TRBD2 (6 bases). V was clipped by 5 bases and J by 14 bases, with 13 bases between them. The CDR3 sequence is 11 residues long. Per the germline V gene, CDR1 is MNHNS and CDR2 is SASEGT. The CDR3 region has the DNA TGTGCCAGCAGTCCCCGGGACTCCGAGTTCTTC. As protein: CASSPRDSEFF.

The chain employs TRBV12-5 and TRBJ2-1, with 8 positions matching TRBD2. Losses at the gene ends were 1 base for V and 8 bases for J; bases not matched to a gene: 16. The CDR3 covers 18 residues. Germline V lookup: CDR1 LGHNT, CDR2 FRNRAP. As DNA, the CDR3 is TGTGCTAGTGGTTTGGCCTCCGTACTAGCGGCGGGTTCCCATGAGCAGTTCTTC. This encodes CASGLASVLAAGSHEQFF.

This rearrangement joins TRBV5-4 to TRBJ1-1; maybe TRBD1 (6 bases). V lost 6 bases and J lost 0, with 18 bases in between. There are 16 residues in the CDR3. Germline V gene data show CDR1 as SGHNT and CDR2 as YYREEE (reference sequence). This chain's CDR3 is CASNLGGPLMNTEAFF. The CDR3 region has the DNA TGTGCCAGCAACCTGGGGGGGCCCCTAATGAACACTGAAGCTTTCTTT.

V usage is TRBV28 and J usage is TRBJ1-5; D ambiguous. V was shortened by 7 bases and J by 4 bases, with 8 bases between the two germline ends. This CDR3 comprises 12 residues. Germline values: CDR1 MDHEN, CDR2 SYDVKM. DNA for the CDR3: TGTGCCAGCACTACGACTAATCAGCCCCAGCATTTT. This encodes CASTTTNQPQHF.

This chain joins TRBV7-9 and TRBJ1-2; 7 bases line up with TRBD1. Per germline, CDR1 SEHNR and CDR2 FQNEAQ (reference sequence). The CDR3 is 16 residues long. V shed 5 bases, J shed 1 base, and the junction held 10 bases outside the gene matches. The CDR3 region has the DNA TGTGCCAGCAGCCTTCTGCGGGACAGCCTTAACTATGGCTACACCTTC. Protein sequence: CASSLLRDSLNYGYTF.